These T cell receptor beta chains were read from a single sample in a study of shared clonotypes between healthy human individuals. Here immunoSEQ multiplex PCR was the method, and the copy in TCRdb shows in-frame clones only, minus some. The data show about 1 million clones, 65% to 75% seen once. The sample comprised memory CD4+ T cells sorted from blood. All receptors come from a man aged 18-30 years in good health. CDR3s include the opening cysteine and the closing phenylalanine or tryptophan. D genes are given only for firm matches.

>TRBJ2-7|.|TRBV4-1
CASSLTREAKQYF
>TRBJ2-7|.|TRBV6-1
CASSELRGPYEQYF
>TRBJ1-6|.|TRBV2
CASQGNSPLHF
>TRBJ1-5|.|TRBV21-1
CASSKWDRDIDSNQPQHF
>TRBJ1-5|.|TRBV19
CASSMGFNSNQPQHF
>TRBJ1-4|.|TRBV29-1
CSVRQDFNEKLFF
>TRBJ1-4|.|TRBV5-1
CASSFGGIGEKLFF
>TRBJ1-2|TRBD1|TRBV30
CAWSPDREGYGYTF
>TRBJ1-6|.|TRBV7-2
CASSLVWVGPLHF
>TRBJ2-3|TRBD2|TRBV10-3
CAIRGLAGDTDTQYF
>TRBJ2-5|.|TRBV10-3
CAISELLWETQYF
>TRBJ2-3|.|TRBV25-1
CASSSTSHRTDTQYF
>TRBJ1-2|TRBD1|TRBV5-1
CASGDSLTNGYTF
>TRBJ1-1|.|TRBV6-5
CASSSGTQAFF
>TRBJ2-7|TRBD1|TRBV5-1
CASSLTDRTYEQYF
>TRBJ1-2|.|TRBV12-5
CASGLNLDGYTF
>TRBJ2-7|.|TRBV10-2
CASSDRGGPYEQYF
>TRBJ2-2|.|TRBV11-3
CASSLVFGQNTGELFF
>TRBJ1-5|.|TRBV5-1
CASAPGAGSNQPQHF
>TRBJ2-7|.|TRBV4-3
CASSQVPESYEQYF
>TRBJ2-2|TRBD2|TRBV2
CASRKLAGNTGELFF
>TRBJ2-1|.|TRBV7-9
CASSLALGPGNEQFF
>TRBJ2-6|.|TRBV27
CASSSFNRAVLTF
>TRBJ2-7|.|TRBV30
CASQGPINYEQYF
>TRBJ2-3|TRBD2|TRBV30
CAWSATWTSGGADTQYF
>TRBJ1-1|.|TRBV6-5
CASSYESTEAFF
>TRBJ2-3|.|TRBV7-8
CASSLLWTDTQYF
>TRBJ2-3|.|TRBV7-2
CASSLAVEFPRGTDTQYF
>TRBJ1-6|TRBD1|TRBV6-1
CANIIRGDNSPLHF
>TRBJ1-2|.|TRBV5-4
CASSGDGVFGYTF
>TRBJ2-7|.|TRBV7-9
CASSLVAGWRTNSYEQYF
>TRBJ1-1|.|TRBV7-8
CASSPTRASDMNTEAFF
>TRBJ2-1|.|TRBV9
CASSVGERNPYNEQFF
>TRBJ1-2|.|TRBV29-1
CSVEVTGRTGYTF
>TRBJ2-3|.|TRBV10-2
CASSESSGIHTDTQYF
>TRBJ2-7|TRBD2|TRBV7-7
CASGGTSGRAPSYEQYF
>TRBJ1-1|.|TRBV10-3
CAISESGQINTEAFF
>TRBJ2-5|TRBD1|TRBV2
CASSRDRGQETQYF
>TRBJ2-7|TRBD1|TRBV7-2
CASSKGTGPYEQYF
>TRBJ2-7|.|TRBV6-6
CASRGGRSPKEQYF
>TRBJ1-2|.|TRBV20-1
CSASAGDGYTF
>TRBJ2-3|TRBD1|TRBV9
CASSATGDRTDTQYF
>TRBJ1-2|.|TRBV19
CASSTTATGSYGYTF
>TRBJ2-1|TRBD2|TRBV10-1
CASSPGLGGYNEQFF
>TRBJ1-1|TRBD1|TRBV10-1
CASSPGQGIRYTEAFF
>TRBJ2-1|TRBD2|TRBV9
CASSLLAESNLKQFF